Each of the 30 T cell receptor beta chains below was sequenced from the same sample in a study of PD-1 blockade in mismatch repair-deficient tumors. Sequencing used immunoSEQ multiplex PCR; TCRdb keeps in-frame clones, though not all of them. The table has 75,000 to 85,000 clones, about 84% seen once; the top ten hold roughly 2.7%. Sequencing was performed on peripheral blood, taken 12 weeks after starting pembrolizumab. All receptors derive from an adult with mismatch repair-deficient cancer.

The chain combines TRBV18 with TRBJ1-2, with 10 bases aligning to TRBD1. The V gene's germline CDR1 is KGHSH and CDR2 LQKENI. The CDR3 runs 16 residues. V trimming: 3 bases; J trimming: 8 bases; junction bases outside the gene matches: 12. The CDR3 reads CASSPSGTGDSSGYTF. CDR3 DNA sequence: TGTGCCAGCTCACCCTCCGGGACAGGGGATTCAAGCGGCTACACCTTC.

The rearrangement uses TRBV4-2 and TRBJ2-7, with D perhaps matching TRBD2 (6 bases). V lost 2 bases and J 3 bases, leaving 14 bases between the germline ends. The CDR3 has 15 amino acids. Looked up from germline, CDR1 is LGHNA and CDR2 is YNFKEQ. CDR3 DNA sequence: TGTGCCAGCAGCCAATCTCCGGGGGACGTCTACGAGCAGTACTTC. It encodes CASSQSPGDVYEQYF.

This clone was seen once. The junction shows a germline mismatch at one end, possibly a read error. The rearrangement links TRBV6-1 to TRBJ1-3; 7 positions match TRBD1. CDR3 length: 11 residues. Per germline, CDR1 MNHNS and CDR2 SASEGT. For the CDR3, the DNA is TGTGCCAGCAGAGGGACAGCCTTCGGGGGGTTT. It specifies CASRGTAFGGF.

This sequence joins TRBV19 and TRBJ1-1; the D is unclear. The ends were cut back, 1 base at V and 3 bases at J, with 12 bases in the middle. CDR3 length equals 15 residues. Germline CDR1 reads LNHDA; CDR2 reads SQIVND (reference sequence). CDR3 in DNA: TGTGCCAGTAGTATAGGAGCAGGAATCGACACTGAAGCTTTCTTT. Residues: CASSIGAGIDTEAFF.

CDR3 nucleotides: TGTGCCAGCAGCCCGCAGACAGGGGGTAGAGCCGGGGAGCTGTTTTTT. The encoded protein is CASSPQTGGRAGELFF. The chain employs TRBV7-3 and TRBJ2-2, with TRBD1 matching 9 bases. The germline V gene has CDR1 SGHTA and CDR2 FQGTGA. The CDR3 has 16 residues. The V and J ends lost 5 bases and 6 bases, in that order; junction bases with no gene match: 10.

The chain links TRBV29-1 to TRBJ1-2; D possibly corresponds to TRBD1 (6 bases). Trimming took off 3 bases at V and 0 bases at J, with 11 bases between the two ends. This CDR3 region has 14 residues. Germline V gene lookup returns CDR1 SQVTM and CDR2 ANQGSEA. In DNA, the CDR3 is TGCAGCGTTGAGCAGGACAGTTCTAACTATGGCTACACCTTC. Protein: CSVEQDSSNYGYTF. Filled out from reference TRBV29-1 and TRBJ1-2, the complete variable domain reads SAVISQKPSRDICQRGTSLTIQCQVDSQVTMMFWYRQQPGQSLTLIATANQGSEATYESGFVIDKFPISRPNLTFSTLTVSNMSPEDSSIYLCSVEQDSSNYGYTFGSGTRLTVV.

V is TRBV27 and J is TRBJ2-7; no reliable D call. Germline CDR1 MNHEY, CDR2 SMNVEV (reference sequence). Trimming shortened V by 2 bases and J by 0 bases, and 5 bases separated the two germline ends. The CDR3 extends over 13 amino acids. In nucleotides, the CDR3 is TGTGCCAGCAGTTTAAGTTACTCCTACGAGCAGTACTTC. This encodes CASSLSYSYEQYF.

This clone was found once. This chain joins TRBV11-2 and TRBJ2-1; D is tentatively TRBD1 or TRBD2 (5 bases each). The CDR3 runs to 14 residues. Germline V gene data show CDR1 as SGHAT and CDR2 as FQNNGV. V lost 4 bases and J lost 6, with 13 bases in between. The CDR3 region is CASSSGLLGNEQFF. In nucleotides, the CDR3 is TGTGCCAGCAGCTCGGGGCTGCTGGGCAATGAGCAGTTCTTC.

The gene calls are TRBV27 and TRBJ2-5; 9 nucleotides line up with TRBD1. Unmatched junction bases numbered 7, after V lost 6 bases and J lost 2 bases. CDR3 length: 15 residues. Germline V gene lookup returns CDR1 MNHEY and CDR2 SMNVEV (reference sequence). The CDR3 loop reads CASSWGQGYQETQYF. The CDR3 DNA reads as TGTGCCAGCAGCTGGGGACAGGGCTATCAAGAGACCCAGTACTTC.

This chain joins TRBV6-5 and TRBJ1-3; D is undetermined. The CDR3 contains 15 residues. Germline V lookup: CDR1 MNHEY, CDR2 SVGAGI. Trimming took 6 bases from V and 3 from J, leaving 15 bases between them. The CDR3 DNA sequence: TGTGCCAGCAGCCCTACTCGAAGCTTTGGAAACACCATATATTTT. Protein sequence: CASSPTRSFGNTIYF.

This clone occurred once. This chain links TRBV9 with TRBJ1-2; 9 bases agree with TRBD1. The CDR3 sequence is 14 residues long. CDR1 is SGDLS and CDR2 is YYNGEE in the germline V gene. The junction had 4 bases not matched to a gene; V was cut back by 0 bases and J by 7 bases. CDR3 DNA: TGTGCCAGCAGCGTAGCCGGGACAGGGTTTGGCTACACCTTC. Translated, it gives CASSVAGTGFGYTF.

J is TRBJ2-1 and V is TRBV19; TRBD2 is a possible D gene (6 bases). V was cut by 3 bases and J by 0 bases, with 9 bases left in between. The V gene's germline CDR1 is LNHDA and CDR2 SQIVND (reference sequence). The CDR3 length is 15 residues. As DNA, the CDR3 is TGTGCCAGTAGTATGGGAGGAAGCTCCTACAATGAGCAGTTCTTC. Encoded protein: CASSMGGSSYNEQFF.

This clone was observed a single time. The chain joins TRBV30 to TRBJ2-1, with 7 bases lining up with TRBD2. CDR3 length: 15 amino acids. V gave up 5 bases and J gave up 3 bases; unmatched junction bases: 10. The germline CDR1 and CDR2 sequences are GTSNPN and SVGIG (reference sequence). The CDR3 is CAWGKASGGYNEQFF. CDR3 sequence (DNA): TGTGCCTGGGGTAAGGCTAGCGGAGGCTACAATGAGCAGTTCTTC.

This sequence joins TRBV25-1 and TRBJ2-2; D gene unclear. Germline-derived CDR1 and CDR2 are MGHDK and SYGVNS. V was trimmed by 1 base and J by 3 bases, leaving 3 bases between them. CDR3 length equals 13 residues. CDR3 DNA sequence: TGTGCCAGCAGTGAATCTTACACCGGGGAGCTGTTTTTT. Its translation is CASSESYTGELFF.

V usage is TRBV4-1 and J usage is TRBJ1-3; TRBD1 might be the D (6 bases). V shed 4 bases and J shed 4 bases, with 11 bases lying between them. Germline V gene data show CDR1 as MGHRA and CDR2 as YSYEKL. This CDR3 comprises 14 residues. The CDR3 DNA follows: TGCGCCAGCAGCCCCGGACAGAGGGGAAACACCATATATTTT. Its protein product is CASSPGQRGNTIYF.

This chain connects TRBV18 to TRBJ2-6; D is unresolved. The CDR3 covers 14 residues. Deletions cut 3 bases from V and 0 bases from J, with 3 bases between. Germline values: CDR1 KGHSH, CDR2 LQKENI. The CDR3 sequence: CASSPGSGANVLTF. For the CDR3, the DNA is TGTGCCAGCTCACCGGGCTCTGGGGCCAACGTCCTGACTTTC.

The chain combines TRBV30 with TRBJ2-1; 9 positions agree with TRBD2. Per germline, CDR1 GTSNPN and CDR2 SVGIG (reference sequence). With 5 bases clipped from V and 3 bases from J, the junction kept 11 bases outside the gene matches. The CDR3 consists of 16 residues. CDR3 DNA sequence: TGTGCCTGGGGGGATGTAGCGGGAGTCGGCTACAATGAGCAGTTCTTC. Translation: CAWGDVAGVGYNEQFF.

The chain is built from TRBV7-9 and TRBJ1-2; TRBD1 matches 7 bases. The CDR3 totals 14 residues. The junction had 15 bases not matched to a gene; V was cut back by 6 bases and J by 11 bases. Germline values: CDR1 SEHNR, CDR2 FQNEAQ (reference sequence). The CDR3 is CASSSGQKVSGYTF. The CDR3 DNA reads TGTGCCAGCAGTTCGGGACAGAAGGTCTCGGGATACACCTTC.

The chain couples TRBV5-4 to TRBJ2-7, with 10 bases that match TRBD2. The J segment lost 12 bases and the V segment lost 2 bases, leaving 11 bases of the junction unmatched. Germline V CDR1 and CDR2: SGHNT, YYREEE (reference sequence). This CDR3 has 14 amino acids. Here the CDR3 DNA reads TGTGCCAGCAGCTTTTGGGGAGCGGGAGGGAGTCGGTACTTC. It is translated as CASSFWGAGGSRYF.

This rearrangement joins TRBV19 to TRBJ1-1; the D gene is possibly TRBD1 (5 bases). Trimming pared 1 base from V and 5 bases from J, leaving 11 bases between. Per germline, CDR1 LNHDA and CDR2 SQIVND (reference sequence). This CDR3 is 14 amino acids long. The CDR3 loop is CASSIVPGRTEAFF. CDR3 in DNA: TGTGCCAGTAGTATAGTTCCAGGGCGGACTGAAGCTTTCTTT.

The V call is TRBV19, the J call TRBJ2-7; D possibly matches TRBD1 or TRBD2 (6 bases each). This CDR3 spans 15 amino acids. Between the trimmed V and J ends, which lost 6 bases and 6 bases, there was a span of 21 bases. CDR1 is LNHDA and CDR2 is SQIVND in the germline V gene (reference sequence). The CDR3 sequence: CASSPQKRGAIEQYF. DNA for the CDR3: TGTGCCAGTAGCCCCCAGAAGAGGGGGGCGATCGAGCAGTACTTC.

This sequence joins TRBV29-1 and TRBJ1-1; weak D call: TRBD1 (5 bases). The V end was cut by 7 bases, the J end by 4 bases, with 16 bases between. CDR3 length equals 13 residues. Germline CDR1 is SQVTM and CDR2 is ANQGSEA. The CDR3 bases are TGCAGCGCCCGGGGGGACTCCCGCACTGAAGCTTTCTTT. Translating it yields CSARGDSRTEAFF.

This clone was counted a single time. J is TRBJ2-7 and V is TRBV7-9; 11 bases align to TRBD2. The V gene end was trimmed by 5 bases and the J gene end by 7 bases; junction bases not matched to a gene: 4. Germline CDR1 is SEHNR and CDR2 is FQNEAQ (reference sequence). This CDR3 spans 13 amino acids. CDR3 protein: CASSMGLAAEQYF. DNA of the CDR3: TGTGCCAGCAGCATGGGACTAGCGGCGGAGCAGTACTTC.

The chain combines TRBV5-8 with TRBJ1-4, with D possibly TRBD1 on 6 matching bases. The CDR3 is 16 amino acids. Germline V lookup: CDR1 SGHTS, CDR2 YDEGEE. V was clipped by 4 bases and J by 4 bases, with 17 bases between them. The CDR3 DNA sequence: TGTGCCAGCAGCCCTTCATATGGACAGCGTAATGAAAAACTGTTTTTT. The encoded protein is CASSPSYGQRNEKLFF. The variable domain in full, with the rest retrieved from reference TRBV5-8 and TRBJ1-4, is EAGVTQSPTHLIKTRGQQATLRCSPISGHTSVYWYQQALGLGLQFLLWYDEGEERNRGNFPPRFSGRQFPNYSSELNVNALELEDSALYLCASSPSYGQRNEKLFFGSGTQLSVL.

The CDR3 coding sequence is TGTGCCAGCAGCTCGGGGACCGAATGGGAAAAACTGTTTTTT. It specifies CASSSGTEWEKLFF. J is TRBJ1-4 and V is TRBV11-2; possible D gene TRBD1, 5 bases. Germline CDR1 is SGHAT and CDR2 is FQNNGV. This CDR3 is built from 14 residues. Trimming took off 4 bases at V and 8 bases at J, with 14 bases between the two ends.

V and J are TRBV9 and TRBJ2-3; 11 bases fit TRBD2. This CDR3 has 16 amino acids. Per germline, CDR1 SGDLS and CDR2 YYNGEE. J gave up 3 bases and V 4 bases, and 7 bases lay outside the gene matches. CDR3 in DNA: TGTGCCAGCAGCCCTGCGACTAGCGGGATTACAGATACGCAGTATTTT. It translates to CASSPATSGITDTQYF.

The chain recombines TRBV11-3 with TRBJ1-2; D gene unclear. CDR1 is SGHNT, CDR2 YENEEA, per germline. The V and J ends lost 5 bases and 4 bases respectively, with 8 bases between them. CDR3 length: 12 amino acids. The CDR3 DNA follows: TGTGCCAGCAGCCTGGATTCCTATGGCTACACCTTC. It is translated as CASSLDSYGYTF.

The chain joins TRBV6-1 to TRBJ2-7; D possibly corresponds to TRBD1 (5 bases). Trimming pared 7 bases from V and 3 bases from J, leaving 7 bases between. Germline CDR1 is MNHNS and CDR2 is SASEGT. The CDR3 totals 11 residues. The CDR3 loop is CASNRLYEQYF. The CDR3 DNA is TGTGCCAGCAACAGGCTCTACGAGCAGTACTTC.

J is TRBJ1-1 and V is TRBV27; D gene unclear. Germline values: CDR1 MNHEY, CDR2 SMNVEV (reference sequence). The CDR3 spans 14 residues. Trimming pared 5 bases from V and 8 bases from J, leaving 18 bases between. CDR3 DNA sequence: TGTGCCAGCAGTCCCATACCGACACCCAGGGAAGCTTTCTTT. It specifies CASSPIPTPREAFF.

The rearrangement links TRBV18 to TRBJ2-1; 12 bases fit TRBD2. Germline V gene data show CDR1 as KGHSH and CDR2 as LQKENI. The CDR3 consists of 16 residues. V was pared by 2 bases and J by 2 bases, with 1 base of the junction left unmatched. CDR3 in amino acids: CASSPGLAGPYNEQFF. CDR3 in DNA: TGTGCCAGCTCACCAGGACTAGCGGGACCCTACAATGAGCAGTTCTTC.